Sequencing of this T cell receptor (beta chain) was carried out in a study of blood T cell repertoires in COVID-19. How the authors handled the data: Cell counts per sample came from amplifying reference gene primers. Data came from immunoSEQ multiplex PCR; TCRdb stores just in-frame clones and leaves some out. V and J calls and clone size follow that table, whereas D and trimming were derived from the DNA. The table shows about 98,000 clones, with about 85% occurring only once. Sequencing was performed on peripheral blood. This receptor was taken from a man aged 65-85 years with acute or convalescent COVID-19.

The DNA for the CDR3 is TGTGCCAGCAGTTACTCGAATAGTTGTACAGCTCGGCGGACCCAGTACTTC. It is translated as CASSYSNSCTARRTQYF. The chain links TRBV6-7 to TRBJ2-5; no clear D gene. TRBV6-7 is flagged as an ORF with uncertain function. V lost 0 bases, J lost 7 bases, and 21 bases lay in between. This CDR3 region has 17 residues.